This is a list of T cell receptor beta chains from one sample in a study of shared clonotypes between healthy human individuals. Measured with immunoSEQ multiplex PCR; TCRdb has only the in-frame clones, and not every one. Of about 2 million clones listed, less than 95% were seen once; the top ten hold around 1.1%. The source material was naive CD8+ T cells sorted from blood. These receptors all come from a man aged 18 to 30 in good health. Each CDR3 is given with its conserved first and last residue. A D gene is named only where the DNA matches it firmly. Some rows mark clone size as missing; the rest say once, few, many or name a class of expanded clone.

>NA|TRBJ2-7|TRBV4-3|TRBD1
TGCGCCAGCAGCCAAGATCTTCCGACAGGGTTTCCCTACGAGCAGTACTTC
CASSQDLPTGFPYEQYF
>once|TRBJ1-1|TRBV30|NA
TGTGCCTGCAAGCCCCTCGATTGGAACACTGAAGCTTTCTTT
CACKPLDWNTEAFF
>NA|TRBJ2-1|TRBV11-2|NA
TGTGCCAGCACGTGGTCCTACAATGAGCAGTTCTTC
CASTWSYNEQFF
>NA|TRBJ2-1|TRBV7-6|TRBD2
TGTGCCAGCAGCGCTGTTGTAGCGGGAGACAATGAGCAGTTCTTC
CASSAVVAGDNEQFF
>NA|TRBJ1-1|TRBV7-9|NA
TGTGCCAGCAGCTTAGACACCTCTGAAGCTTTCTTT
CASSLDTSEAFF
>NA|TRBJ1-6|TRBV9|TRBD1
TGTGCCAGCAGCGGAGCCGGGACAGGAGATAATTCACCCCTCCACTTT
CASSGAGTGDNSPLHF
>NA|TRBJ2-7|TRBV13|TRBD1
TGTGCCAGCAGCAGACAGGGCGTGGGCTCCTACGAGCAGTACTTC
CASSRQGVGSYEQYF
>NA|TRBJ1-4|TRBV7-9|NA
TGTGCCAGCAGCTCTACCCCTGAAAAACTGTTTTTT
CASSSTPEKLFF
>NA|TRBJ1-2|TRBV5-5|NA
TGTGCCAGCAGCCCCCCCCCGGGACGGACTTATGGCTACACCTTC
CASSPPPGRTYGYTF
>NA|TRBJ1-3|TRBV4-1|NA
TGCGCCAGCAGCCAAGAGGAACGGAGCTCTGGAAACACCATATATTTT
CASSQEERSSGNTIYF
>NA|TRBJ2-4|TRBV21-1|NA
TGTGCCAGCAGCGCCGGACAGGGTTCCATTCAGTACTTC
CASSAGQGSIQYF
>NA|TRBJ2-7|TRBV5-6|NA
TGTGCCAGCAGCCCCGATTCAGGGGAAAGCGGCTACGAGCAGTACTTC
CASSPDSGESGYEQYF
>NA|TRBJ1-2|TRBV9|TRBD1
TGTGCCAGCAGCGTCGGGACAGCAGACTATGGCTACACCTTC
CASSVGTADYGYTF
>NA|TRBJ2-2|TRBV29-1|NA
TGCAGCGTTGAGGCGGGATTGAACACCGGGGAGCTGTTTTTT
CSVEAGLNTGELFF
>NA|TRBJ2-2|TRBV5-4|NA
TGTGCCAGCAGCTTGGTTAGCGGGAACACCGGGGAGCTGTTTTTT
CASSLVSGNTGELFF
>once|TRBJ2-7|TRBV27|NA
TGTGCCAGCAGTTTATATAGTGGGGGTGGCTACGAGCAGTACTTC
CASSLYSGGGYEQYF
>NA|TRBJ2-1|TRBV4-1|NA
TGCGCCAGCAGCCAAGTTGCAGCTTTGAGCTCCTACAATGAGCAGTTCTTC
CASSQVAALSSYNEQFF
>once|TRBJ2-5|TRBV5-1|TRBD2
TGCGCCAGCAGTATTCTAGGACTAGCGGGAGAGACCCAGTACTTC
CASSILGLAGETQYF
>NA|TRBJ2-7|TRBV5-1|NA
TGCGCCAGCAGCTGGAGTTACGAGCAGTACTTC
CASSWSYEQYF
>NA|TRBJ2-7|TRBV7-9|NA
TGTGCCAGCAGCTTCGACAGAGCCTTGGGGTACGAGCAGTACTTC
CASSFDRALGYEQYF
>NA|TRBJ2-5|TRBV19|TRBD2
TGTGCCAGTAGTATGGGCGGGAGCCCTCAAGAGACCCAGTACTTC
CASSMGGSPQETQYF
>NA|TRBJ2-4|TRBV4-3|NA
TGCGCCAGCAGCCAAGATATTGCACAAGGGCAAAACATTCAGTACTTC
CASSQDIAQGQNIQYF
>NA|TRBJ1-6|TRBV6-1|NA
TGTGCCAGCAGTGAATCAGAGAATTCACCCCTCCACTTT
CASSESENSPLHF
>NA|TRBJ1-3|TRBV6-1|TRBD1
TGTGCCAGCATGGACAGGACCTCTGGAAACACCATATATTTT
CASMDRTSGNTIYF
>once|TRBJ2-7|TRBV27|NA
TGTGCCAGCAGTTACCTGGGGACATCAAGGCACGAGCAGTACTTC
CASSYLGTSRHEQYF
>NA|TRBJ2-7|TRBV7-9|TRBD1
TGTGCCAGCAGCGCCGGACAGGGAGTTTCCCCTCGCCCCTACGAGCAGTACTTC
CASSAGQGVSPRPYEQYF
>NA|TRBJ2-1|TRBV19|NA
TGTGCCAGTTCGCAGGACCATCCCTCCTACAATGAGCAGTTCTTC
CASSQDHPSYNEQFF
>once|TRBJ2-2|TRBV9|NA
TGTGCCAGCAGCCCTATAGGGCCTAACACCGGGGAGCTGTTTTTT
CASSPIGPNTGELFF
>NA|TRBJ2-7|TRBV5-6|TRBD1
TGTGCCAGCAGCTTGCCCCCCCGGACAGGGTTGTACGAGCAGTACTTC
CASSLPPRTGLYEQYF
>NA|TRBJ2-1|TRBV29-1|NA
TGCAGCGTCATCCGGGAAGAGCAGTTCTTC
CSVIREEQFF
>NA|TRBJ2-7|TRBV29-1|TRBD1
TGCAGCGTTGAAGAGATGGACAGGGGCGGCGAGCAGTACTTC
CSVEEMDRGGEQYF
>NA|TRBJ2-1|TRBV7-6|TRBD2
TGTGCCAGCAGCTTAACTAGCGGGATTAGCTCCTACAATGAGCAGTTCTTC
CASSLTSGISSYNEQFF
>NA|TRBJ2-1|TRBV27|TRBD2
TGTGCCAGTTCGGGCGGGGGGCCCCTCCATTCCTACAATGAGCAGTTCTTC
CASSGGGPLHSYNEQFF
>NA|TRBJ1-2|TRBV7-9|NA
TGTGCCAGCAGCTTAGGACAGACCTCCTATGGCTACACCTTC
CASSLGQTSYGYTF
>NA|TRBJ2-7|TRBV13|NA
TGTGCCAGCAGCTTGGGCAGGGACTACGAGCAGTACTTC
CASSLGRDYEQYF
>NA|TRBJ2-7|TRBV30|NA
TGTGCCTGGAGTGACTACTACCGCTACGAGCAGTACTTC
CAWSDYYRYEQYF
>NA|TRBJ1-3|TRBV9|NA
TGTGCCAGCAGCGTAGAGGGGGTCTCTGGAAACACCATATATTTT
CASSVEGVSGNTIYF
>NA|TRBJ1-2|TRBV11-2|NA
TGTGCCAGCAGCTTAGCAGGGGACCCTAACTATGGCTACACCTTC
CASSLAGDPNYGYTF
>NA|TRBJ1-2|TRBV27|NA
TGTGCCAGCAGTTCACAGGGTAACGACTATGGCTACACCTTC
CASSSQGNDYGYTF
>NA|TRBJ2-7|TRBV6-1|NA
TGTGCCAGCAGTGAAGAGAATTACTCCTACGAGCAGTACTTC
CASSEENYSYEQYF
>NA|TRBJ1-5|TRBV30|NA
TGTGCCTGGAGAGCAGGGGAGGGGAATCAGCCCCAGCATTTT
CAWRAGEGNQPQHF
>NA|TRBJ2-7|TRBV7-9|NA
TGTGCCAGCAGCGATGGGGCTCCGTACGAGCAGTACTTC
CASSDGAPYEQYF
>NA|TRBJ2-1|TRBV5-1|NA
TGCGCCAGCAGCTTGGATATGGGAGTGGCAAATGAGCAGTTCTTC
CASSLDMGVANEQFF
>NA|TRBJ2-2|TRBV5-6|NA
TGTGCCAGCATCTTTATTTGGAGGGAGCTGGGGACCGGGGAGCTGTTTTTT
CASIFIWRELGTGELFF
>NA|TRBJ1-1|TRBV5-1|NA
TGCGCCAGCAGCGGTTCGGCAGCGTGGAACACTGAAGCTTTCTTT
CASSGSAAWNTEAFF
>NA|TRBJ2-1|TRBV19|TRBD2
TGTGCCAGTAGTGTGGGGACTAGCTCCTACAATGAGCAGTTCTTC
CASSVGTSSYNEQFF